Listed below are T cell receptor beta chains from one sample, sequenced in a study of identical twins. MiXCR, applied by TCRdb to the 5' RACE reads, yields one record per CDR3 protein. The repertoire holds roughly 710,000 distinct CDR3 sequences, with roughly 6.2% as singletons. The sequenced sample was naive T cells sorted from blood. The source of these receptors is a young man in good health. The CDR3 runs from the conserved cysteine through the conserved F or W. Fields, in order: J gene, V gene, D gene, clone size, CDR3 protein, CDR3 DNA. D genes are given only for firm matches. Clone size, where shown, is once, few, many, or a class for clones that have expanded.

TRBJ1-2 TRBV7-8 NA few CASSSGRLQGGYTF TGTGCCAGCAGCTCAGGTCGACTCCAAGGGGGCTACACCTTC
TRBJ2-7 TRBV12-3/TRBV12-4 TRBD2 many CASSPGTRLEQYF TGTGCCAGCAGTCCAGGGACTAGACTTGAGCAGTACTTC
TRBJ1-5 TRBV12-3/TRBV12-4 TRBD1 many CASSLGLGQGNQPQHF TGTGCCAGCAGTTTAGGCCTTGGACAGGGCAATCAGCCCCAGCATTTT
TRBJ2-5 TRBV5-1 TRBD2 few CASSLGVAGVLETQYF TGCGCCAGCAGCTTGGGAGTAGCGGGAGTTCTTGAGACCCAGTACTTC
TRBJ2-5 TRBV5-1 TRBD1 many CASSLMTGLDETQYF TGCGCCAGCAGCTTAATGACAGGGCTTGACGAGACCCAGTACTTC
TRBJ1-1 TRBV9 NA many CASSVGRRTQEAFF TGTGCCAGCAGCGTAGGGCGGAGGACCCAGGAAGCTTTCTTT
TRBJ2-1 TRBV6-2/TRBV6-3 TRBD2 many CASSYPTTSSKDSYNEQFF TGTGCCAGCAGTTACCCTACGACTAGCTCCAAAGACTCCTACAATGAGCAGTTCTTC
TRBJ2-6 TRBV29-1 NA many CSVGPSGANVLTF TGCAGCGTTGGACCTTCAGGGGCCAACGTCCTGACTTTC
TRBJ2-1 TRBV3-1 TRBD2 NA CASSPGLADTTEQFF TGTGCCAGCAGCCCAGGACTAGCGGATACAACTGAGCAGTTCTTC
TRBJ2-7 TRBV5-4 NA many CASSLEAGTYEQYF TGTGCCAGCAGCTTGGAGGCAGGAACCTACGAGCAGTACTTC
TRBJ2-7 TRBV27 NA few CASSSIVSHEQYF TGTGCCAGCAGTTCGATAGTATCCCACGAGCAGTACTTC
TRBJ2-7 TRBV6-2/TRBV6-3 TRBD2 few CASSYLKLADYEQYF TGTGCCAGCAGTTACCTGAAACTAGCGGATTATGAGCAGTACTTC
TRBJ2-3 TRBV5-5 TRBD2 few CASTLTHRLAGEDTQYF TGTGCCAGCACCCTCACTCACAGACTAGCGGGAGAAGATACGCAGTATTTT
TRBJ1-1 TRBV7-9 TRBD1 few CASSPIETGLGTEAFF TGTGCCAGCAGCCCTATCGAGACAGGGTTGGGGACTGAAGCTTTCTTT
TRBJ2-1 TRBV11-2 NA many CASSFGGGSNEQFF TGTGCCAGCAGCTTCGGCGGAGGGAGCAATGAGCAGTTCTTC
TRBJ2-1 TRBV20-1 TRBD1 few CSARDRGPNEQFF TGCAGTGCCCGGGACAGGGGGCCAAATGAGCAGTTCTTC
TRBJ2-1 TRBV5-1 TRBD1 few CASSEMTGAFSYNEQFF TGCGCCAGCAGCGAGATGACAGGGGCTTTTTCCTACAATGAGCAGTTCTTC
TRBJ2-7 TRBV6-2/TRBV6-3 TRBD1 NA CASTERGQGNYEQYF TGTGCCAGCACCGAACGCGGACAGGGAAACTACGAGCAGTACTTC
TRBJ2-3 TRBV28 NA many CASSLLVGSTDTQYF TGTGCCAGCAGTTTACTCGTTGGGTCCACAGATACGCAGTATTTT
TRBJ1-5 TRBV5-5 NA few CASVQEPSNQPQHF TGTGCCAGCGTTCAAGAGCCTTCCAATCAGCCCCAGCATTTT
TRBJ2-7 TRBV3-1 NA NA CASSQGLLSSYEQYF TGTGCCAGCAGCCAAGGACTGTTGAGCTCCTACGAGCAGTACTTC
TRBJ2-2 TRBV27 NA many CASSSRGANTGELFF TGTGCCAGCTCATCCAGGGGAGCGAACACCGGGGAGCTGTTTTTT
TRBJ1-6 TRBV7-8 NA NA CASSLDGFIALHF TGTGCCAGCAGCTTAGACGGATTCATAGCCCTCCACTTT
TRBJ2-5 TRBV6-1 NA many CASSQGSLQETQYF TGTGCCAGCAGTCAGGGATCCCTTCAAGAGACCCAGTACTTC
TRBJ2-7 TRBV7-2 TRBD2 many CASSSLAYSYEQYF TGTGCCAGCAGCTCACTAGCGTACTCCTACGAGCAGTACTTC
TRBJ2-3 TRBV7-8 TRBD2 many CASSLSRSGITRADTQYF TGTGCCAGCAGCTTATCAAGGAGCGGGATCACGCGGGCAGATACGCAGTATTTT
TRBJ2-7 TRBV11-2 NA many CASSPRQGYYEQYF TGTGCCAGCAGCCCTCGGCAGGGATACTACGAGCAGTACTTC
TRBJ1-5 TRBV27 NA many CASSLRVGGNQPQHF TGTGCCAGCAGTTTAAGGGTTGGGGGCAATCAGCCCCAGCATTTT
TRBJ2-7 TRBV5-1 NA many CASSDIKGSYEQYF TGCGCCAGCAGCGACATTAAGGGAAGTTACGAGCAGTACTTC
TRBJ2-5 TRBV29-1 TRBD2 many CSVEFGGGPETQYF TGCAGCGTTGAATTCGGGGGAGGGCCAGAGACCCAGTACTTC
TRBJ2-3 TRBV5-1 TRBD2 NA CASSHGLGPDTQYF TGCGCCAGCAGCCACGGACTAGGTCCAGATACGCAGTATTTT
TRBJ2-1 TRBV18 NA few CASSSLGDSNEQFF TGTGCCAGCTCAAGTCTGGGGGACTCCAATGAGCAGTTCTTC
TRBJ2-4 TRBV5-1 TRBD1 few CASSWEQGVAKNIQYF TGCGCCAGCAGCTGGGAACAGGGGGTGGCCAAAAACATTCAGTACTTC
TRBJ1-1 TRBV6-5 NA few CASSSRVGVGTEAFF TGTGCCAGCAGTTCCCGGGTAGGAGTAGGAACTGAAGCTTTCTTT
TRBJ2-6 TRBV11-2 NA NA CASSPLDGANVLTF TGTGCCAGCAGCCCCCTGGACGGGGCCAACGTCCTGACTTTC
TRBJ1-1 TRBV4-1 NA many CASRTTQGVTEAFF TGCGCCAGCAGGACCACTCAAGGGGTCACTGAAGCTTTCTTT
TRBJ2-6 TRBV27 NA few CASSLREVTGANVLTF TGTGCCAGCAGTCTAAGGGAGGTGACTGGGGCCAACGTCCTGACTTTC
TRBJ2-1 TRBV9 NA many CASSGGGGNGYNEQFF TGTGCCAGCAGCGGGGGGGGCGGGAACGGCTACAATGAGCAGTTCTTC
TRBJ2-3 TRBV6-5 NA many CASSYGRVPTTQYF TGTGCCAGCAGTTACGGCCGCGTTCCTACAACGCAGTATTTT
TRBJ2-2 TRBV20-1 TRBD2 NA CSASGSGLAGVNTGELFF TGCAGTGCTTCCGGATCGGGACTAGCGGGTGTAAACACCGGGGAGCTGTTTTTT
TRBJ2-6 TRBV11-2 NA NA CASSLENQPILGGANVLTF TGTGCCAGCAGCTTAGAAAATCAACCGATACTCGGAGGGGCCAACGTCCTGACTTTC
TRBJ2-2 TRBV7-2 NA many CASSLVLRVDTGELFF TGTGCCAGCAGCTTAGTTCTGCGGGTGGACACCGGGGAGCTGTTTTTT
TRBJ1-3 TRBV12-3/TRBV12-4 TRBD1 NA CASSRGGAPGNTIYF TGTGCCAGCAGCAGGGGGGGGGCGCCTGGAAACACCATATATTTT
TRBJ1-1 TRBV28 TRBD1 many CASKGDRVNTEAFF TGTGCCAGCAAAGGGGACAGGGTAAACACTGAAGCTTTCTTT
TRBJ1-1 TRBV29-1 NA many CSVDRGRGDTEAFF TGCAGCGTTGATCGGGGGAGAGGGGACACTGAAGCTTTCTTT
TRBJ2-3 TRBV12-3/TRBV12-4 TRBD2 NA CASRKREISDTQYF TGTGCCAGCAGAAAGCGGGAGATCTCAGATACGCAGTATTTT
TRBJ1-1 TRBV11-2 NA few CASSLLFGPAFF TGTGCCAGCAGCTTATTGTTCGGGCCTGCTTTCTTT
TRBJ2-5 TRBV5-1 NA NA CASSPDGFWGSVETQYF TGCGCCAGCAGCCCGGATGGATTTTGGGGGTCCGTGGAGACCCAGTACTTC
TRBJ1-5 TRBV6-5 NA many CASSYGTGNQPQHF TGTGCCAGCAGTTACGGTACGGGCAATCAGCCCCAGCATTTT
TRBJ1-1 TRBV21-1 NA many CASSKADRARFEAFF TGTGCCAGCAGCAAAGCAGACAGGGCCCGATTTGAAGCTTTCTTT